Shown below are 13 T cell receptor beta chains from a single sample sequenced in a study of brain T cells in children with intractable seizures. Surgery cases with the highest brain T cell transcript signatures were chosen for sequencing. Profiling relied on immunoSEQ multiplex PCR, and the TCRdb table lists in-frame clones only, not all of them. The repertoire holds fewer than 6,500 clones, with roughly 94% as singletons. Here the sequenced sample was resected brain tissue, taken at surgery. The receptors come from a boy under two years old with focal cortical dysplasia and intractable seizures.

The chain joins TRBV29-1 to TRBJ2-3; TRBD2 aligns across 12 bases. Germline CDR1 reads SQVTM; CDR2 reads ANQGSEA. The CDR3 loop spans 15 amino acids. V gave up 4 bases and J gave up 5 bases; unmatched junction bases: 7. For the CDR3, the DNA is TGCAGCGTTGCGTTAACTAGCGGGGGGAAAGATACGCAGTATTTT. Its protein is CSVALTSGGKDTQYF.

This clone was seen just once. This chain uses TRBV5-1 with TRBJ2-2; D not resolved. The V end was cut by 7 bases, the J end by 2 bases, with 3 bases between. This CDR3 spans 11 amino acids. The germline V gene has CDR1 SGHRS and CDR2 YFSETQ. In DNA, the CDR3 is TGCGCCAGCTCAAACACCGGGGAGCTGTTTTTT. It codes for CASSNTGELFF.

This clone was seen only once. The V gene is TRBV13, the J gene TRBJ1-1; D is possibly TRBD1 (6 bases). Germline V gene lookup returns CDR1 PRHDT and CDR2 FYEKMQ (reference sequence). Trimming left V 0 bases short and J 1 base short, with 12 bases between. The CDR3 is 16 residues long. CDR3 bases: TGTGCCAGCAGCTTAGGGCTTGCAGGGGAGAACACTGAAGCTTTCTTT. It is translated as CASSLGLAGENTEAFF.

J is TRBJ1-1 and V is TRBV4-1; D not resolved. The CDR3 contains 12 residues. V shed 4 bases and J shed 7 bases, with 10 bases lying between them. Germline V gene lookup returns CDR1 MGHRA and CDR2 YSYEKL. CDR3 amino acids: CASSPHYGEAFF. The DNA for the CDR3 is TGCGCCAGCAGCCCACACTACGGTGAAGCTTTCTTT.

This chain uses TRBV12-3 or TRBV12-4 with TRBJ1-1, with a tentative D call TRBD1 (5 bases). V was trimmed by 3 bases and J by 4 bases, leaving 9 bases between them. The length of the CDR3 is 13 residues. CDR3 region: CASSFGASTEAFF. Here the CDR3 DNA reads TGTGCCAGCAGTTTCGGGGCGAGCACTGAAGCTTTCTTT.

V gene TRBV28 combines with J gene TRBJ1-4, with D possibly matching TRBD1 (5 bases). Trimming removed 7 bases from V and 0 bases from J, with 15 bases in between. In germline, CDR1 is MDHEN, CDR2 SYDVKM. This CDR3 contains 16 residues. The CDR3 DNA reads TGTGCCAGCAAGGGGAGAAAGGGGTCAACTAATGAAAAACTGTTTTTT. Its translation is CASKGRKGSTNEKLFF.

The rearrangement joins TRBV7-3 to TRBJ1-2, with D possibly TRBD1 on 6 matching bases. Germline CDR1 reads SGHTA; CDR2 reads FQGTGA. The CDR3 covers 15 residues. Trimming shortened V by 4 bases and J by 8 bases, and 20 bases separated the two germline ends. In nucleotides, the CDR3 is TGTGCCAGCAGCTCTACAGGGCGAGTCGGCGAGGGCTACACCTTC. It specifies CASSSTGRVGEGYTF.

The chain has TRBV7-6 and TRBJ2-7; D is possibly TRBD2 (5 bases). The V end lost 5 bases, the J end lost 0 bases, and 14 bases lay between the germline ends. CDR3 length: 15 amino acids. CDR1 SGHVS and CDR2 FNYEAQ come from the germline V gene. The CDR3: CASSPLDGVSYEQYF. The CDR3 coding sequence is TGTGCCAGCAGCCCCCTGGACGGGGTCTCCTACGAGCAGTACTTC.

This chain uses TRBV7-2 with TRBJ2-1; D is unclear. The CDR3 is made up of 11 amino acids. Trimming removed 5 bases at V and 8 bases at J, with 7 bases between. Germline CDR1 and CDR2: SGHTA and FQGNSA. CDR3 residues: CASSPAHEQFF. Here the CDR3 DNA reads TGTGCCAGCAGCCCCGCCCATGAGCAGTTCTTC.

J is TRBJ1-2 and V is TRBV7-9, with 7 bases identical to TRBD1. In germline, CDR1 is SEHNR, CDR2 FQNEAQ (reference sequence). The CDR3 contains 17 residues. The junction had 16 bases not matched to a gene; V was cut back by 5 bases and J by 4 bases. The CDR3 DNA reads TGTGCCAGCAGCCCGTTTTCAGGGGGGGCGATGGGCTATGGCTACACCTTC. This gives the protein CASSPFSGGAMGYGYTF.

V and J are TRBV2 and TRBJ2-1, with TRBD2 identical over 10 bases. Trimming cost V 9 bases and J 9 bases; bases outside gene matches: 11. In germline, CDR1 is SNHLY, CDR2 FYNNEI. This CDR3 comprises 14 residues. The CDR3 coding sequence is TGTGCCAGTCAAGGGGCTAGCGGGAGAAGTGAGCAGTTCTTC. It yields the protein CASQGASGRSEQFF. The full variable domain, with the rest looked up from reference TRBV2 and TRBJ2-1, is EPEVTQTPSHQVTQMGQEVILRCVPISNHLYFYWYRQILGQKVEFLVSFYNNEISEKSEIFDDQFSVERPDGSNFTLKIRSTKLEDSAMYFCASQGASGRSEQFFGPGTRLTVL.

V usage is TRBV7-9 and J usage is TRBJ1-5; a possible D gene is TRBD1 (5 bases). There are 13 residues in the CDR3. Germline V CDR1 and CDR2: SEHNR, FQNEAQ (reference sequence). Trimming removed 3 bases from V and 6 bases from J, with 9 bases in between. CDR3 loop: CASSFGGGQPQHF. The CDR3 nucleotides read TGTGCCAGCAGCTTTGGTGGGGGTCAGCCCCAGCATTTT.

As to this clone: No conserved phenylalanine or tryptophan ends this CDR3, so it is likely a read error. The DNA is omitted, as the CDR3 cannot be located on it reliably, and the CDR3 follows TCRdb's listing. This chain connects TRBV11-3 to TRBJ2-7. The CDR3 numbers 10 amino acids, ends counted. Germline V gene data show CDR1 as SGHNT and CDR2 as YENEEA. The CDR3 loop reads CASSSCWVVL.